These 28 T cell receptor beta chains were all obtained from the same sample, sequenced in a study of blood T cell repertoires in COVID-19. Some clones are missing from TCRdb's copy, which holds only in-frame ones; the method was immunoSEQ multiplex PCR. The repertoire has roughly 250,000 clones, about 85% of them found once; the top ten carry 0.7% to 0.9%. The sequencing input was peripheral blood. The source is a human donor with COVID-19, enrolled during active disease. The donor label of this sample is uncertain.

This chain connects TRBV15 to TRBJ2-1, with 9 bases fitting TRBD2. The V gene's germline CDR1 is LNHNV and CDR2 YYDKDF (reference sequence). J lost 6 bases, V lost 2 bases, and 5 bases had no gene match. The length of the CDR3 is 15 residues. The CDR3 reads CATSRRLADSNEQFF. CDR3 DNA sequence: TGTGCCACCAGCAGAAGACTAGCGGATAGCAATGAGCAGTTCTTC.

The chain uses TRBV10-3 and TRBJ2-1; 8 nucleotides match TRBD1. The CDR3 consists of 18 residues. J lost 4 bases, V lost 0 bases, and 11 bases had no gene match. The germline V gene has CDR1 ENHRY and CDR2 SYGVKD. The CDR3 DNA sequence: TGTGCCATCAGTGAGTCGGACAGGGCGGCCAGAGCATACAATGAGCAGTTCTTC. Its protein product is CAISESDRAARAYNEQFF.

The sample holds one count of this clone. This chain links TRBV9 with TRBJ2-3; 11 bases are shared with TRBD2. J lost 5 bases, V lost 4 bases, and 12 bases had no gene match. The CDR3 consists of 17 residues. In germline, CDR1 is SGDLS, CDR2 YYNGEE. CDR3 in amino acids: CASSQTRSGRAVDTQYF. In nucleotides, the CDR3 is TGTGCCAGCAGCCAAACCCGTAGCGGGAGGGCGGTAGATACGCAGTATTTT.

J is TRBJ2-1 and V is TRBV12-5; TRBD2 aligns across 8 bases. The CDR3 runs to 18 residues. With 2 bases clipped from V and 0 bases from J, the junction kept 9 bases outside the gene matches. CDR1 LGHNT and CDR2 FRNRAP come from the germline V gene. The CDR3 is CASGLLTTSGSSYNEQFF. The CDR3 DNA follows: TGTGCTAGTGGTTTGTTAACAACTAGCGGTAGCTCCTACAATGAGCAGTTCTTC.

The chain links TRBV5-1 to TRBJ2-1; 13 nucleotides match TRBD2. Germline CDR1 SGHRS, CDR2 YFSETQ. V lost 6 bases, J lost 10 bases, and 13 bases stayed unmatched. The CDR3 runs 16 residues. Here the CDR3 DNA reads TGCGCCAGCACCGAGTTTGGACTAGCGGGAGAAGGGGAGCAGTTCTTC. Residues: CASTEFGLAGEGEQFF.

The chain employs TRBV6-1 and TRBJ1-1; a weak D match, TRBD1 (5 bases). Deletions cut 1 base from V and 1 base from J, with 10 bases between. In germline, CDR1 is MNHNS, CDR2 SASEGT. The CDR3 runs to 15 residues. The CDR3 loop is CASSEVYQGNTEAFF. In DNA form, the CDR3 reads TGTGCCAGCAGTGAAGTGTATCAGGGGAACACTGAAGCTTTCTTT.

The chain is built from TRBV5-6 and TRBJ2-6, with D unresolved. This CDR3 has 16 residues. The germline V gene encodes CDR1 SGHDT and CDR2 YYEEEE. V lost 2 bases to trimming and J lost 2 bases, with 11 bases between them. The DNA for the CDR3 is TGTGCCAGCAGCTTTTTGAGCGAGACTGGGGCCAACGTCCTGACTTTC. It is translated as CASSFLSETGANVLTF.

The chain uses TRBV19 and TRBJ1-2; 11 bases match TRBD1. CDR1 is LNHDA and CDR2 is SQIVND in the germline V gene (reference sequence). Trimming removed 3 bases from V and 10 bases from J; junction bases left unmatched: 13. The CDR3 totals 16 residues. CDR3 sequence reads: CASSIGQGARRTDYTF. As DNA, the CDR3 is TGTGCCAGTAGTATCGGACAGGGGGCGAGGAGGACCGACTACACCTTC.

This clone was recorded only once. The V call is TRBV9, the J call TRBJ1-2; D gene unclear. The CDR3 totals 12 residues. The V end lost 3 bases, the J end lost 4 bases, and 7 bases lay between the germline ends. CDR1 is SGDLS, CDR2 YYNGEE, per germline. The CDR3, as DNA: TGTGCCAGCAGCGCCCACTCCTATGGCTACACCTTC. Translated, it gives CASSAHSYGYTF. Combining the CDR3 with reference TRBV9 and TRBJ1-2 gives the whole variable domain DSGVTQTPKHLITATGQRVTLRCSPRSGDLSVYWYQQSLDQGLQFLIQYYNGEERAKGNILERFSAQQFPDLHSELNLSSLELGDSALYFCASSAHSYGYTFGSGTRLTVV.

Worth noting for this clone: A junction end diverges from the germline sequence, so it may reflect a read error. This chain connects TRBV7-7 to TRBJ2-5; the match to TRBD1 covers 8 bases. This CDR3 has 15 amino acids. Germline lookup yields CDR1 SSHAT and CDR2 FNYEAQ (reference sequence). The CDR3 sequence is CASSYDRGAGETQYF. The DNA of the CDR3 is TGTGCTAGCAGCTACGACAGGGGCGCGGGGGAGACCCAGTACTTC. The full variable domain, completed using reference TRBV7-7 and TRBJ2-5, is GAGVSQSPRYKVTKRGQDVTLRCDPISSHATLYWYQQALGQGPEFLTYFNYEAQPDKSGLPSDRFSAERPEGSISTLTIQRTEQRDSAMYRCASSYDRGAGETQYFGPGTRLLVL.

The V gene is TRBV6-2 or TRBV6-3, the J gene TRBJ1-3; D not resolved. The CDR3 sequence is 15 residues long. The V gene's germline CDR1 is MNHEY and CDR2 SVGEGT. The ends were cut back, 2 bases at V and 2 bases at J, with 10 bases in the middle. CDR3 DNA sequence: TGTGCCAGCAGTTACCTGTGGCAGGCTGGAAACACCATATATTTT. It encodes CASSYLWQAGNTIYF.

DNA of the CDR3: TGTGCCAGCAGTTTATCGACAGGGTGGAATGAAAAACTGTTTTTT. Residues: CASSLSTGWNEKLFF. The rearrangement joins TRBV28 to TRBJ1-4; 7 bases are a match to TRBD1. This CDR3 has 15 residues. J was trimmed by 5 bases and V by 1 base; bases with no gene match: 4. The germline V gene encodes CDR1 MDHEN and CDR2 SYDVKM.

The gene calls are TRBV29-1 and TRBJ1-1, with D tentatively TRBD1 (6 bases). Germline CDR1 reads SQVTM; CDR2 reads ANQGSEA. This CDR3 comprises 13 residues. V was pared by 7 bases and J by 3 bases, with 15 bases between. CDR3 sequence reads: CSGRTGLYTEAFF. DNA for the CDR3: TGCAGCGGGAGAACAGGGCTCTACACTGAAGCTTTCTTT.

This clone was seen more than once but under ten times. The chain uses TRBV19 and TRBJ1-4, with unresolved D. V lost 4 bases and J lost 8, with 8 bases in between. The CDR3 sequence is 12 residues long. The germline V gene encodes CDR1 LNHDA and CDR2 SQIVND (reference sequence). The CDR3 DNA is TGTGCCAGTAGTAGATCCGGGGAAAAACTGTTTTTT. Residues: CASSRSGEKLFF.

The chain recombines TRBV11-3 with TRBJ1-4; D gene uncertain. Germline V gene sequence: CDR1 SGHNT, CDR2 YENEEA. CDR3 length: 14 residues. Deletions cut 0 bases from V and 5 bases from J, with 7 bases between. The CDR3 loop reads CASSLDRPNEKLFF. CDR3 nucleotides: TGTGCCAGCAGCTTAGACAGGCCCAATGAAAAACTGTTTTTT.

The chain carries TRBV28 and TRBJ2-1; possible D gene TRBD2, 6 bases. Germline CDR1 is MDHEN and CDR2 is SYDVKM. The CDR3 sequence is 13 residues long. The V end was cut by 5 bases, the J end by 16 bases, with 21 bases between. CDR3 sequence reads: CASSPPVTGGSFF. CDR3 in DNA: TGTGCCAGCAGTCCACCAGTCACAGGAGGGAGTTTCTTC.

The rearrangement joins TRBV6-2 or TRBV6-3 to TRBJ1-5; 7 bases align to TRBD1. The CDR3 extends over 15 amino acids. V was clipped by 4 bases and J by 5 bases; unmatched bases: 8. The germline gives CDR1 MNHEY, CDR2 SVGEGT. For the CDR3, the DNA is TGTGCCAGCAGTTTCGACAGGGCTCCCGATCAGCCCCAGCATTTT. This gives the protein CASSFDRAPDQPQHF.

This chain uses TRBV3-1 (or the pseudogene TRBV3-2) with TRBJ2-7; possibly TRBD2 for D (6 bases). Trimming took 0 bases from V and 0 from J, leaving 18 bases between them. CDR1 is LGHDT and CDR2 is YNNKEL in the germline V gene (reference sequence). The CDR3 is made up of 18 amino acids. CDR3 sequence (DNA): TGTGCCAGCAGCCAAGATTTGGAGAATGGCGGGACCTCCTACGAGCAGTACTTC. It yields the protein CASSQDLENGGTSYEQYF.

The chain couples TRBV6-5 to TRBJ1-4, with a possible D match to TRBD1 (5 bases). CDR1 and CDR2 from the germline V gene are MNHEY and SVGAGI. The CDR3 has 14 amino acids. Trimming left V 6 bases short and J 5 bases short, with 13 bases between. CDR3 in DNA: TGTGCCAGCAGCCACGACAGAGAGAATGAAAAACTGTTTTTT. Its translation is CASSHDRENEKLFF.

The chain combines TRBV5-4 with TRBJ2-1; 12 bases are a match to TRBD2. Germline V gene sequence: CDR1 SGHNT, CDR2 YYREEE (reference sequence). The J segment lost 7 bases and the V segment lost 4 bases, leaving 9 bases of the junction unmatched. This CDR3 contains 16 residues. DNA for the CDR3: TGTGCCAGCAGCCCACCAGGTCTAGCGGGAGGGAATGAGCAGTTCTTC. Its translation is CASSPPGLAGGNEQFF.

The chain carries TRBV5-8 and TRBJ2-5; tentative D call: TRBD1 (6 bases). Germline lookup yields CDR1 SGHTS and CDR2 YDEGEE. The germline V and J ends were trimmed by 0 bases and 2 bases, with 14 bases remaining between them. This CDR3 is built from 16 residues. The chain's CDR3 is CASSLGQGTPQETQYF. The CDR3 DNA reads TGTGCCAGCAGCTTGGGTCAGGGGACCCCTCAAGAGACCCAGTACTTC.

This chain joins TRBV5-1 and TRBJ2-7; D is unresolved. The CDR3 is 15 amino acids. V lost 4 bases to trimming and J lost 1 base, with 15 bases between them. Germline loops: CDR1 SGHRS, CDR2 YFSETQ. CDR3 protein: CASSARSSSSYEQYF. CDR3 nucleotide sequence: TGCGCCAGCAGCGCACGGAGCTCGAGTTCCTACGAGCAGTACTTC.

The chain joins TRBV2 to TRBJ2-1; 9 bases map to TRBD2. CDR1 is SNHLY and CDR2 is FYNNEI in the germline V gene. The CDR3 totals 16 residues. V trimming: 8 bases; J trimming: 2 bases; junction bases outside the gene matches: 10. The DNA of the CDR3 is TGTGCCAGCGTCCCCCGACTAGCGGTGACCTACAATGAGCAGTTCTTC. Translation gives CASVPRLAVTYNEQFF.

The genes are TRBV5-1 and TRBJ1-1, with TRBD1 matching over 7 bases. Looked up from germline, CDR1 is SGHRS and CDR2 is YFSETQ. With 3 bases clipped from V and 1 base from J, the junction kept 6 bases outside the gene matches. This CDR3 contains 15 residues. CDR3 in amino acids: CASSSLQGRNTEAFF. In DNA, the CDR3 is TGCGCCAGCAGCTCCTTACAGGGGAGGAACACTGAAGCTTTCTTT.

The chain combines TRBV28 with TRBJ1-4, with 7 bases fitting TRBD1. Trimming cost V 5 bases and J 7 bases; bases outside gene matches: 7. CDR1 and CDR2 from the germline V gene are MDHEN and SYDVKM. The CDR3 runs to 14 residues. The CDR3 reads CASSQTGVGEKLFF. The CDR3 DNA is TGTGCCAGCAGTCAAACAGGGGTTGGTGAAAAACTGTTTTTT.

This clone was seen a few times. The chain carries TRBV5-4 and TRBJ2-1; 7 nucleotides align to TRBD1. The CDR3 contains 14 residues. The V and J ends lost 4 bases and 6 bases, in that order; junction bases with no gene match: 7. Germline V CDR1 and CDR2: SGHNT, YYREEE (reference sequence). The CDR3 DNA reads TGTGCCAGCAGCCCGGGACAGCTGGTCAATGAGCAGTTCTTC. Translation: CASSPGQLVNEQFF.

Only one count was recorded for this clone. The V call is TRBV6-5, the J call TRBJ2-1; D might be TRBD1 (5 bases). Germline V gene lookup returns CDR1 MNHEY and CDR2 SVGAGI. The length of the CDR3 is 14 residues. The V and J ends lost 6 bases and 0 bases respectively, with 9 bases between them. CDR3 residues: CASRTDSSYNEQFF. The CDR3 DNA reads TGTGCCAGCAGGACCGACAGCTCCTACAATGAGCAGTTCTTC.

A single count supports this clone. The rearrangement uses TRBV29-1 and TRBJ1-5; no reliable D call. V was trimmed by 5 bases and J by 6 bases, leaving 11 bases between them. Germline CDR1 and CDR2: SQVTM and ANQGSEA. The CDR3 consists of 12 residues. CDR3 nucleotides: TGCAGCGTTCTGTTAACTGGTCAGCCCCAGCATTTT. It codes for CSVLLTGQPQHF.